The following is a TCR beta chain sequence with its context. This sample is part of a study of CD8+ T cells in alopecia areata. cDNA serving as the sequencing template came from extracted, reverse transcribed RNA. Data came from immunoSEQ multiplex PCR; TCRdb stores just in-frame clones and leaves some out. The sample includes roughly 130,000 clones, roughly 54% of them seen just once. This TCR derives from a human donor with alopecia areata. The sample consisted of CD4+ T cells sorted from blood, taken at week 0.

The chain's CDR3 is CAISEEWNTEAFF. In nucleotides, the CDR3 is TGTGCCATCAGTGAAGAGTGGAACACTGAAGCTTTCTTT. The chain recombines TRBV10-3 with TRBJ1-1; D gene uncertain. The CDR3 is 13 residues long. From germline, CDR1 is ENHRY and CDR2 SYGVKD. V lost 3 bases and J 1 base, leaving 6 bases between the germline ends.